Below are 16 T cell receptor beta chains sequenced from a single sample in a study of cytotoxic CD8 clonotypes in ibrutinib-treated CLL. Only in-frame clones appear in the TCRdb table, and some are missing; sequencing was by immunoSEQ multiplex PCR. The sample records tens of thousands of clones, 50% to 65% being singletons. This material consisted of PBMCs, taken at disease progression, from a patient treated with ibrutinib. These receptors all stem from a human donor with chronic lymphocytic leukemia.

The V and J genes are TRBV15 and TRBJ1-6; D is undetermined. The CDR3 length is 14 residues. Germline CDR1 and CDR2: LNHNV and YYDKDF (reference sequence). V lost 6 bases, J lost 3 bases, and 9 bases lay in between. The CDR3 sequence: CATSSANYNSPLHF. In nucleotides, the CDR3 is TGTGCCACCAGTTCAGCAAACTATAATTCACCCCTCCACTTT.

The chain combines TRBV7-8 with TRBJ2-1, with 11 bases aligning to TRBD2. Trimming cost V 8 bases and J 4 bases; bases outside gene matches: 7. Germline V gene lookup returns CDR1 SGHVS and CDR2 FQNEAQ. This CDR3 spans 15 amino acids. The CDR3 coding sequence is TGTGCCAGCTTCTTAGGGACTAGCGGATACAATGAGCAGTTCTTC. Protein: CASFLGTSGYNEQFF.

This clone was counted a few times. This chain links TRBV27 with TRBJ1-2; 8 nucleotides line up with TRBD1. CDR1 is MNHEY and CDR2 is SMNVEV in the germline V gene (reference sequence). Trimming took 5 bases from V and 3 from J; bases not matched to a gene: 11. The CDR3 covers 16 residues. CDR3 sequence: CASSPGGTGIYYGYTF. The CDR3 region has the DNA TGTGCCAGCAGTCCCGGGGGGACAGGTATCTACTATGGCTACACCTTC.

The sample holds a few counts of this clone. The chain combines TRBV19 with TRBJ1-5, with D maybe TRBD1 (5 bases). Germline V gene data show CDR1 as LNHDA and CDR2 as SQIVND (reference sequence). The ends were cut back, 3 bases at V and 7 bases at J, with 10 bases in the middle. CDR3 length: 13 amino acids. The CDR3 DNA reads TGTGCCAGTAGTATCAGGGTAGTCCAGCCCCAGCATTTT. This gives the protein CASSIRVVQPQHF.

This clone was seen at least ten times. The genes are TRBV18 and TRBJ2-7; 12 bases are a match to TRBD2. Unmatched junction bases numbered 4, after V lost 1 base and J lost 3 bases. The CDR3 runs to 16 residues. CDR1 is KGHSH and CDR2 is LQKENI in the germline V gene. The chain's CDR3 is CASSPLRTSGDYEQYF. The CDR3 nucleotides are TGTGCCAGCTCACCACTCCGGACTAGCGGGGACTACGAGCAGTACTTC.

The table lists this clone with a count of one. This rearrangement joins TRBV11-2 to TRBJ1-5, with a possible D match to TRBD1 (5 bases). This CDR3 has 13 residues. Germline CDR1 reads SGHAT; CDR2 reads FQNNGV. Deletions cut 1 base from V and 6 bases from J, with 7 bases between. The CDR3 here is CASSLGRAQPQHF. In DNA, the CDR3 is TGTGCCAGCAGCTTAGGCAGGGCTCAGCCCCAGCATTTT.

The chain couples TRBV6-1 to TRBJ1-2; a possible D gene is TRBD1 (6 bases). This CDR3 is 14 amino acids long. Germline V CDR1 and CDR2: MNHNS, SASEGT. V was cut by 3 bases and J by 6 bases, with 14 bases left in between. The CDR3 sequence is CASSDPGVLDGYTF. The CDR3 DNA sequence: TGTGCCAGCAGTGACCCAGGGGTTCTTGATGGCTACACCTTC.

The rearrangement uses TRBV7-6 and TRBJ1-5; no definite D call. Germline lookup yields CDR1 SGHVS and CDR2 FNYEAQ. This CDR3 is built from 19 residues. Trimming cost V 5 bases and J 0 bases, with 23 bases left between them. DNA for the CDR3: TGTGCCAGCAGCCAACTGCTTGGGTCGGGAAGCCTTAGCAATCAGCCCCAGCATTTT. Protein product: CASSQLLGSGSLSNQPQHF.

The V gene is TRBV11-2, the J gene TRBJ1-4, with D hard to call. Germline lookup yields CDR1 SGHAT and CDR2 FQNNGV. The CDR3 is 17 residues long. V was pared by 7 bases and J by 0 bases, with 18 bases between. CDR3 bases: TGTGCCAGCACCCTAAGGACGGAGACGACAACTAATGAAAAACTGTTTTTT. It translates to CASTLRTETTTNEKLFF.

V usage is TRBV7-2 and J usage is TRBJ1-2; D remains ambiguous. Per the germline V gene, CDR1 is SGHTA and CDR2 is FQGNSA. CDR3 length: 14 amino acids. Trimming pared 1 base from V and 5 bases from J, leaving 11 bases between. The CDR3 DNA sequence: TGTGCCAGCAGCTTAGGGGGTCTCCCTTATGGCTACACCTTC. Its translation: CASSLGGLPYGYTF. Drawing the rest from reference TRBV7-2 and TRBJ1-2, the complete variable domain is GAGVSQSPSNKVTEKGKDVELRCDPISGHTALYWYRQSLGQGLEFLIYFQGNSAPDKSGLPSDRFSAERTGGSVSTLTIQRTQQEDSAVYLCASSLGGLPYGYTFGSGTRLTVV.

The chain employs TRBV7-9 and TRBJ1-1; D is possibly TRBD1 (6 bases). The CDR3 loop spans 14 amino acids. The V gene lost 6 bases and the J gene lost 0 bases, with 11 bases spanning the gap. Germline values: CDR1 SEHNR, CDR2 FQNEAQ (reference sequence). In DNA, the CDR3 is TGTGCCAGCAGTTCACAGGGAATGAACACTGAAGCTTTCTTT. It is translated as CASSSQGMNTEAFF.

The CDR3 here is CATTVGPGTEAFF. In DNA form, the CDR3 reads TGCGCCACCACCGTAGGCCCGGGCACTGAAGCTTTCTTT. This rearrangement joins TRBV5-1 to TRBJ1-1, with no clear D. Between the trimmed V and J ends, which lost 9 bases and 4 bases, there was a span of 16 bases. The CDR3 covers 13 residues. Germline V lookup: CDR1 SGHRS, CDR2 YFSETQ.

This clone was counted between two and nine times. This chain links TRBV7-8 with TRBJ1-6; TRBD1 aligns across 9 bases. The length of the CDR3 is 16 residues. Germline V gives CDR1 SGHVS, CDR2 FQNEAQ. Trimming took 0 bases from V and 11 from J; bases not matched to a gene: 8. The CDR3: CASSLAGGTGPPPLHF. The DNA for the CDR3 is TGTGCCAGCAGCTTAGCCGGGGGGACAGGGCCTCCACCCCTCCACTTT.

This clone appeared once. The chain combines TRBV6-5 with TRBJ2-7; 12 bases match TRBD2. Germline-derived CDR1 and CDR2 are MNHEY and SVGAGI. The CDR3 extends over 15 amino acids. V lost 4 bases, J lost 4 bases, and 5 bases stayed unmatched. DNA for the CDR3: TGTGCCAGCAGTTCTACTAGCGGGGGGTCATACGAGCAGTACTTC. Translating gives CASSSTSGGSYEQYF.

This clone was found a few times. The CDR3 protein is CAWSMGQTHQPQHF. The CDR3 coding sequence is TGTGCCTGGAGTATGGGACAGACACATCAGCCCCAGCATTTT. The rearrangement joins TRBV30 to TRBJ1-5; TRBD1 matches at 7 bases. Germline CDR1 is GTSNPN and CDR2 is SVGIG (reference sequence). CDR3 length equals 14 residues. The V segment lost 2 bases and the J segment 5 bases; nucleotides outside the gene matches: 6.

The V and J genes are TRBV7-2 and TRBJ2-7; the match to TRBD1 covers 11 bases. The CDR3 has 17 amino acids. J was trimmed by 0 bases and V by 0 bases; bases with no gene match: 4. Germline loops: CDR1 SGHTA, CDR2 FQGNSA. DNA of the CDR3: TGTGCCAGCAGCTTAGCGGCCGGGACAGGGGGCTCCTACGAGCAGTACTTC. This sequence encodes CASSLAAGTGGSYEQYF.